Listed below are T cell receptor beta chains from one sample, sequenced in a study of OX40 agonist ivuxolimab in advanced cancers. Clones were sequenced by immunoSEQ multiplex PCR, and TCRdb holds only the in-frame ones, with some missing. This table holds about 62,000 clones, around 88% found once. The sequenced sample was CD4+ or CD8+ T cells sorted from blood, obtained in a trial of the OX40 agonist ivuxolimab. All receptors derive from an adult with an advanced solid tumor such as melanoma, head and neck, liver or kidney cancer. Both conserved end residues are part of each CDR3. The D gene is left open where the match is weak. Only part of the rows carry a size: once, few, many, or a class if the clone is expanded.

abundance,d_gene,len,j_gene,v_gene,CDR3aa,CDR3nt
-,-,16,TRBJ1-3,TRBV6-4,CASSDPTRFSGNTIYF,TGTGCCAGCAGTGACCCGACCAGGTTCTCTGGAAACACCATATATTTT
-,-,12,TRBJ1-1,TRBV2,CASAMRNTEAFF,TGTGCCAGCGCGATGCGGAACACTGAAGCTTTCTTT
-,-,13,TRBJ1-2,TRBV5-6,CASSPPSNYGYTF,TGTGCCAGCAGCCCACCGAGTAACTATGGCTACACCTTC
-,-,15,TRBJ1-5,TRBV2,CASRAGSSGNQPQHF,TGTGCCAGCAGGGCTGGGTCATCAGGCAATCAGCCCCAGCATTTT
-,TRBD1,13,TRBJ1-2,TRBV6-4,CASSERTGSGYTF,TGTGCCAGCAGTGAGAGGACAGGGTCTGGCTACACCTTC
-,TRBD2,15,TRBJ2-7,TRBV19,CASSLKAGGTYEQYF,TGTGCCAGTAGTCTTAAAGCGGGAGGGACGTACGAGCAGTACTTC
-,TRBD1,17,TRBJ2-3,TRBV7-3,CASSLTLTTGSTDTQYF,TGTGCCAGCAGCTTAACCCTTACGACAGGGTCCACAGATACGCAGTATTTT
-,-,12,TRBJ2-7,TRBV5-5,CASSVQGYEQYF,TGTGCCAGCAGCGTCCAAGGGTACGAGCAGTACTTC
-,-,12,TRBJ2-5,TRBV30,CAWSRLQETQYF,TGTGCCTGGAGCAGGTTACAAGAGACCCAGTACTTC
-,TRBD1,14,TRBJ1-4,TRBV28,CASSKDRGHEKLFF,TGTGCCAGCAGCAAAGACAGGGGGCATGAAAAACTGTTTTTT
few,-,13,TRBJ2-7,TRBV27,CASSPRGNYEQYF,TGTGCCAGCAGTCCGAGGGGGAACTACGAGCAGTACTTC
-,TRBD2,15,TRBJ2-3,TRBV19,CASSIDFGEGDTQYF,TGTGCCAGTAGTATCGACTTTGGGGAGGGGGATACGCAGTATTTT
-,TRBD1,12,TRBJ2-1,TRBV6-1,CASSRGLNEQFF,TGTGCCAGCAGCAGGGGGCTTAATGAGCAGTTCTTC
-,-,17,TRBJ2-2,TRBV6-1,CASSEAHGFRYTGELFF,TGTGCCAGCAGTGAAGCGCACGGGTTTCGGTACACCGGGGAGCTGTTTTTT
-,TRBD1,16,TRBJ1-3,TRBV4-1,CASSPQTGTSGNTIYF,TGCGCCAGCAGCCCCCAGACAGGGACCTCTGGAAACACCATATATTTT
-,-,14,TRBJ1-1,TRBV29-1,CSVEDPKVRTEAFF,TGCAGCGTTGAGGACCCAAAGGTGCGGACTGAAGCTTTCTTT
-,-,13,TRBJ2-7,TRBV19,CASSIGLSAEQYF,TGTGCCAGTAGTATAGGGCTGTCTGCAGAGCAGTACTTC
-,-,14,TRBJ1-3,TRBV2,CASSVWGSGNTIYF,TGTGCCAGCAGTGTGTGGGGCTCTGGAAACACCATATATTTT
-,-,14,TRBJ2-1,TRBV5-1,CASSLGSRGPVQFF,TGCGCCAGCAGCTTGGGCTCCAGGGGTCCTGTGCAGTTCTTC
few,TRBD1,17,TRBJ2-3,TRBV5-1,CASSLSIRTGTTDTQYF,TGCGCCAGCAGCTTGTCGATTCGGACAGGGACCACAGATACGCAGTATTTT
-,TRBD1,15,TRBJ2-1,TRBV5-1,CASSGDRQGGGEQFF,TGCGCCAGCAGCGGTGACCGACAGGGTGGGGGTGAGCAGTTCTTC
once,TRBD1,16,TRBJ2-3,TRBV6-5,CASSYSSGGAGDTQYF,TGTGCCAGCAGTTACTCTTCAGGGGGCGCCGGAGATACGCAGTATTTT
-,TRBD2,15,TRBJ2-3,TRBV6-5,CASTQSFLAGNTQYF,TGTGCCAGCACCCAAAGTTTCCTAGCGGGTAATACGCAGTATTTT
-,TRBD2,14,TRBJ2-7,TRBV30,CAGGNDRDGLAPYF,TGTGCCGGGGGAAATGACAGGGATGGACTAGCGCCGTACTTC
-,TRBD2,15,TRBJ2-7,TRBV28,CASSQSGSGGAWKYF,TGTGCCAGCAGTCAGTCCGGTAGCGGGGGGGCCTGGAAGTACTTC
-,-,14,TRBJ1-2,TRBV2,CASSDGGSYYGYTF,TGTGCCAGCAGTGATGGCGGCAGTTACTATGGCTACACCTTC
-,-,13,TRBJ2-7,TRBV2,CASSEQTGYEQYF,TGTGCCAGCAGTGAACAAACAGGCTACGAGCAGTACTTC
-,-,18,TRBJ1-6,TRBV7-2,CASSQDSVTRGRNSPLHF,TGTGCCAGCAGCCAGGATAGTGTTACGAGGGGTAGGAATTCACCCCTCCACTTT
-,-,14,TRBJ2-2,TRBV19,CASSDRGYTGELFF,TGTGCCAGTAGTGACCGAGGCTACACCGGGGAGCTGTTTTTT
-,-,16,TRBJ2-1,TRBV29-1,CSVDRAPSEPYNEQFF,TGCAGCGTTGACCGAGCCCCTAGCGAGCCGTACAATGAGCAGTTCTTC
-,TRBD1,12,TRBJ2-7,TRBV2,CASRGDRGEQYF,TGTGCCAGCAGAGGTGACAGGGGCGAGCAGTACTTC
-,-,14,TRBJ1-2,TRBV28,CASSSTAGVYGYTF,TGTGCCAGCAGTTCGACTGCAGGGGTGTATGGCTACACCTTC
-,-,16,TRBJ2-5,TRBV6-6,CASTPGRDSYQETQYF,TGTGCCAGCACCCCCGGGCGGGACAGCTACCAAGAGACCCAGTACTTC
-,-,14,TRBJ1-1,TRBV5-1,CASSSTGANTEAFF,TGCGCCAGCAGCTCGACAGGAGCTAACACTGAAGCTTTCTTT
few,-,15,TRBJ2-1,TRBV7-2,CASSLEGTLLNEQFF,TGTGCCAGCAGCTTAGAAGGGACTCTTCTCAATGAGCAGTTCTTC
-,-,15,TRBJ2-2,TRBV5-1,CASSLVQGNTGELFF,TGCGCCAGCAGCTTGGTACAAGGGAACACCGGGGAGCTGTTTTTT
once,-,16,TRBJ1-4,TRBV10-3,CAISPRGVGTNEKLFF,TGTGCCATCAGCCCCCGCGGCGTGGGCACTAATGAAAAACTGTTTTTT